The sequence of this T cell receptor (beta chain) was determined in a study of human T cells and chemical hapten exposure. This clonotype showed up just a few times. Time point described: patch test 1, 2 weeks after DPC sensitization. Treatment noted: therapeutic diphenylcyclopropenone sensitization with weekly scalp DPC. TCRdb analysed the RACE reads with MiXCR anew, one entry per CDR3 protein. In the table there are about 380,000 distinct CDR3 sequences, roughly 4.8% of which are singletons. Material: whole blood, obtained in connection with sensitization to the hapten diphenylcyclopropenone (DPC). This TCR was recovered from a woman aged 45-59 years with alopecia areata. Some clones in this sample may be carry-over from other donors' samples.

The CDR3 is CASSFRPEYGYTF. In DNA form, the CDR3 reads TGTGCCAGCAGTTTTAGGCCAGAATATGGCTACACCTTC. V gene TRBV27 combines with J gene TRBJ1-2, with unresolved D. Germline V gene data show CDR1 as MNHEY and CDR2 as SMNVEV (reference sequence). Deletions cut 3 bases from V and 5 bases from J, with 10 bases between. This CDR3 comprises 13 residues.